Listed below are T cell receptor beta chains from one sample, sequenced in a study of T cell responses to AZD1222 COVID-19 vaccine. Assay: immunoSEQ multiplex PCR; the TCRdb copy retains only in-frame clones and omits some. The data contain roughly 120,000 clones, about 90% of them singletons. The sample was peripheral blood, taken on day 0 of AZD1222 vaccination. These TCRs come from an adult in good health. The CDR3 runs from the conserved cysteine through the conserved F or W. Fields, in order: J gene, V gene, D gene, CDR3 length, clone size, CDR3 protein, CDR3 DNA. A D gene is named only where the DNA matches it firmly. Clone size appears in some rows only: once, few, many, or a class for an expanded clone.

TRBJ2-7,TRBV6-5,TRBD1,14,NA,CASSRLTGEYEQYF,TGTGCCAGCAGCCGCCTGACAGGGGAATACGAGCAGTACTTC
TRBJ2-7,TRBV5-1,TRBD2,15,NA,CASSSLAGGTNEQYF,TGCGCCAGCAGCTCTCTAGCGGGAGGGACGAACGAGCAGTACTTC
TRBJ1-6,TRBV18,NA,14,NA,CASSTRDTNSPLHF,TGTGCCAGCTCGACCCGGGACACCAATTCACCCCTCCACTTT
TRBJ2-7,TRBV5-1,NA,15,NA,CASSLDGAELYEQYF,TGCGCCAGCAGCTTGGACGGGGCCGAGTTATACGAGCAGTACTTC
TRBJ1-2,TRBV11-2,NA,13,NA,CASSLDIGGSVTF,TGTGCCAGCAGCTTAGATATCGGAGGGTCCGTAACCTTC
TRBJ2-1,TRBV4-1,NA,16,once,CASSQTRAGSYNEQFF,TGCGCCAGCAGCCAGACCAGGGCCGGCTCCTACAATGAGCAGTTCTTC
TRBJ2-7,TRBV30,TRBD1,13,NA,CAWGGQNSYEQYF,TGTGCCTGGGGGGGACAGAACTCCTACGAGCAGTACTTC
TRBJ1-1,TRBV18,NA,14,NA,CASSPLASNTEAFF,TGTGCCAGCTCACCACTGGCGTCAAACACTGAAGCTTTCTTT
TRBJ2-7,TRBV4-1,NA,15,NA,CASSQEAGQSYEQYF,TGCGCCAGCAGCCAGGAGGCGGGACAGTCCTACGAGCAGTACTTC
TRBJ1-4,TRBV18,NA,16,NA,CASSPRPGVTNEKLFF,TGTGCCAGCTCACCACGCCCGGGGGTCACTAATGAAAAACTGTTTTTT
TRBJ1-5,TRBV10-2,NA,15,NA,CASSQGGGSNQPQHF,TGCGCCAGCAGTCAGGGCGGCGGTAGCAATCAGCCCCAGCATTTT
TRBJ1-2,TRBV27,TRBD1,14,once,CASRSTGGIYGYTF,TGTGCCAGCAGATCGACAGGGGGCATCTATGGCTACACCTTC
TRBJ2-5,TRBV3-1/TRBV3-2,NA,11,NA,CASGRQETQYF,TGTGCCAGCGGTCGGCAAGAGACCCAGTACTTC
TRBJ2-5,TRBV3-1/TRBV3-2,NA,12,NA,CASGEGPGTQYF,TGTGCCAGTGGTGAGGGTCCAGGGACCCAGTACTTC
TRBJ1-6,TRBV30,NA,12,NA,CAWTVNNSPLHF,TGTGCCTGGACAGTTAATAATTCACCCCTCCACTTT
TRBJ2-1,TRBV28,NA,15,NA,CASSLFTNSRGEQFF,TGTGCCAGCAGTTTATTTACTAATAGTCGTGGTGAGCAGTTCTTC
TRBJ2-1,TRBV7-3,NA,15,NA,CASSLSGSPGNEQFF,TGTGCCAGCAGCCTCTCGGGCTCGCCGGGAAATGAGCAGTTCTTC
TRBJ2-7,TRBV12-3/TRBV12-4,NA,11,NA,CASSFMGEQYF,TGTGCCAGCAGTTTCATGGGCGAGCAGTACTTC
TRBJ2-7,TRBV6-2/TRBV6-3,NA,12,NA,CASSLQTYEQYF,TGTGCCAGCAGTTTACAGACCTACGAGCAGTACTTC
TRBJ1-2,TRBV14,TRBD1,13,NA,CASSLQTGHGYTF,TGTGCCAGCAGCTTACAGACAGGGCATGGCTACACCTTC
TRBJ2-6,TRBV3-1/TRBV3-2,NA,15,NA,CASSLGRSGANVLTF,TGTGCCAGCAGCCTGGGACGCTCTGGGGCCAACGTCCTGACTTTC
TRBJ1-1,TRBV6-6,NA,14,once,CASSLQGGYTEAFF,TGTGCCAGCAGTCTACAGGGTGGGTACACTGAAGCTTTCTTT
TRBJ2-7,TRBV5-4,NA,14,NA,CASSPGDRTYEQYF,TGTGCCAGCAGCCCGGGGGACCGAACCTACGAGCAGTACTTC
TRBJ1-2,TRBV3-1/TRBV3-2,TRBD1,14,NA,CASSPQTGGNGYTF,TGTGCCAGCAGCCCTCAGACAGGGGGCAATGGCTACACCTTC
TRBJ2-2,TRBV3-1/TRBV3-2,NA,14,NA,CASSSRAGSGELFF,TGTGCCAGCAGCTCTAGGGCAGGGTCCGGGGAGCTGTTTTTT
TRBJ1-1,TRBV19,NA,13,NA,CASRRGVSTEAFF,TGTGCCAGTAGGAGGGGAGTGTCCACTGAAGCTTTCTTT
TRBJ1-6,TRBV6-2/TRBV6-3,TRBD1,15,NA,CASSPGQVHGSPLHF,TGTGCCAGCAGTCCCGGACAGGTCCACGGCTCACCCCTCCACTTT
TRBJ2-3,TRBV28,TRBD2,17,NA,CASSLIAASGNPDTQYF,TGTGCCAGCAGTTTAATCGCGGCTAGCGGGAACCCAGATACGCAGTATTTT
TRBJ2-5,TRBV5-1,TRBD1,14,NA,CASSFGQAQETQYF,TGCGCCAGCAGCTTTGGACAGGCCCAAGAGACCCAGTACTTC
TRBJ1-3,TRBV19,NA,13,NA,CASTPREGNTIYF,TGTGCCAGTACACCCAGGGAGGGAAACACCATATATTTT
TRBJ1-1,TRBV21-1,NA,15,once,CASSKGHKGATEAFF,TGTGCCAGCAGCAAAGGGCACAAAGGGGCCACTGAAGCTTTCTTT
TRBJ1-2,TRBV29-1,NA,14,NA,CSVEDGPWTGGYTF,TGCAGCGTTGAAGACGGACCCTGGACGGGGGGCTACACCTTC
TRBJ1-6,TRBV30,NA,13,once,CAWSSGSGPPLHF,TGTGCCTGGAGTAGCGGCTCAGGACCACCCCTCCACTTT
TRBJ1-2,TRBV19,NA,14,NA,CASRLVGLSGGYTF,TGTGCCAGTAGACTTGTGGGATTATCGGGCGGCTACACCTTC
TRBJ1-1,TRBV28,NA,16,NA,CASRAAGLLRNTEAFF,TGTGCCAGCAGAGCTGCGGGACTTTTGAGGAACACTGAAGCTTTCTTT
TRBJ2-3,TRBV28,NA,12,NA,CASRASTDTQYF,TGTGCCAGCAGGGCTAGCACAGATACGCAGTATTTT
TRBJ2-5,TRBV5-5,NA,16,NA,CASTLLGGRAEETQYF,TGTGCCAGCACCCTTCTTGGTGGGCGGGCGGAGGAGACCCAGTACTTC
TRBJ2-7,TRBV2,NA,14,NA,CASKRAGGTDEQYF,TGTGCCAGCAAAAGGGCAGGGGGGACGGACGAGCAGTACTTC
TRBJ1-1,TRBV5-8,NA,17,NA,CASSLLLATVPNTEAFF,TGTGCCAGCAGCTTACTCCTTGCTACAGTGCCGAACACTGAAGCTTTCTTT
TRBJ2-6,TRBV19,NA,16,NA,CASSVTGGAGANVLTF,TGTGCCAGTAGTGTAACAGGGGGGGCTGGGGCCAACGTCCTGACTTTC
TRBJ2-7,TRBV5-4,NA,15,once,CASSLAGNDAYEQYF,TGTGCCAGCAGCTTGGCGGGAAACGACGCCTACGAGCAGTACTTC
TRBJ2-1,TRBV19,TRBD2,16,NA,CASSRGPAGAYNEQFF,TGTGCCAGTAGCAGAGGGCCAGCGGGAGCTTACAATGAGCAGTTCTTC
TRBJ1-2,TRBV6-5,NA,15,NA,CASSNEHSGQYGYTF,TGTGCCAGCAGTAACGAACACTCTGGACAGTACGGCTACACCTTC
TRBJ2-7,TRBV11-2,NA,14,NA,CASSQTKSAAEQYF,TGTGCCAGCAGCCAGACAAAGTCCGCGGCCGAGCAGTACTTC
TRBJ2-3,TRBV7-2,NA,15,NA,CASSLLVPPPDTQYF,TGTGCCAGCAGCCTCCTGGTTCCTCCTCCAGATACGCAGTATTTT
TRBJ2-1,TRBV6-5,TRBD1,14,NA,CASSYPTGNNEQFF,TGTGCCAGCAGTTACCCGACAGGGAACAATGAGCAGTTCTTC
TRBJ2-3,TRBV3-1/TRBV3-2,NA,18,NA,CASSQTLTGWSGTDTQYF,TGTGCCAGCAGCCAAACATTAACAGGGTGGTCGGGGACAGATACGCAGTATTTT
TRBJ2-1,TRBV5-3,NA,17,NA,CARSCYPVRASYNEQFF,TGTGCCAGAAGCTGCTATCCCGTCAGGGCCTCCTACAATGAGCAGTTCTTC
TRBJ2-1,TRBV5-8,TRBD1,14,NA,CASSSPGQGAFWIF,TGTGCCAGCAGTTCGCCGGGACAGGGAGCGTTCTGGATCTTC
TRBJ1-4,TRBV4-1,NA,16,once,CASSRTSTGPNEKLFF,TGCGCCAGCAGCCGGACATCGACAGGCCCTAATGAAAAACTGTTTTTT
TRBJ1-1,TRBV2,NA,15,NA,CASSEGRGRSTEAFF,TGTGCCAGCAGTGAAGGGCGGGGAAGGTCGACTGAAGCTTTCTTT
TRBJ2-7,TRBV7-2,NA,14,few,CASSLTGQSYEQYF,TGTGCCAGCAGCTTAACGGGCCAGAGCTACGAGCAGTACTTC
TRBJ1-6,TRBV30,TRBD1,15,NA,CAWSVGTVGNSPLHF,TGTGCCTGGAGTGTGGGGACAGTGGGGAATTCACCCCTCCACTTT